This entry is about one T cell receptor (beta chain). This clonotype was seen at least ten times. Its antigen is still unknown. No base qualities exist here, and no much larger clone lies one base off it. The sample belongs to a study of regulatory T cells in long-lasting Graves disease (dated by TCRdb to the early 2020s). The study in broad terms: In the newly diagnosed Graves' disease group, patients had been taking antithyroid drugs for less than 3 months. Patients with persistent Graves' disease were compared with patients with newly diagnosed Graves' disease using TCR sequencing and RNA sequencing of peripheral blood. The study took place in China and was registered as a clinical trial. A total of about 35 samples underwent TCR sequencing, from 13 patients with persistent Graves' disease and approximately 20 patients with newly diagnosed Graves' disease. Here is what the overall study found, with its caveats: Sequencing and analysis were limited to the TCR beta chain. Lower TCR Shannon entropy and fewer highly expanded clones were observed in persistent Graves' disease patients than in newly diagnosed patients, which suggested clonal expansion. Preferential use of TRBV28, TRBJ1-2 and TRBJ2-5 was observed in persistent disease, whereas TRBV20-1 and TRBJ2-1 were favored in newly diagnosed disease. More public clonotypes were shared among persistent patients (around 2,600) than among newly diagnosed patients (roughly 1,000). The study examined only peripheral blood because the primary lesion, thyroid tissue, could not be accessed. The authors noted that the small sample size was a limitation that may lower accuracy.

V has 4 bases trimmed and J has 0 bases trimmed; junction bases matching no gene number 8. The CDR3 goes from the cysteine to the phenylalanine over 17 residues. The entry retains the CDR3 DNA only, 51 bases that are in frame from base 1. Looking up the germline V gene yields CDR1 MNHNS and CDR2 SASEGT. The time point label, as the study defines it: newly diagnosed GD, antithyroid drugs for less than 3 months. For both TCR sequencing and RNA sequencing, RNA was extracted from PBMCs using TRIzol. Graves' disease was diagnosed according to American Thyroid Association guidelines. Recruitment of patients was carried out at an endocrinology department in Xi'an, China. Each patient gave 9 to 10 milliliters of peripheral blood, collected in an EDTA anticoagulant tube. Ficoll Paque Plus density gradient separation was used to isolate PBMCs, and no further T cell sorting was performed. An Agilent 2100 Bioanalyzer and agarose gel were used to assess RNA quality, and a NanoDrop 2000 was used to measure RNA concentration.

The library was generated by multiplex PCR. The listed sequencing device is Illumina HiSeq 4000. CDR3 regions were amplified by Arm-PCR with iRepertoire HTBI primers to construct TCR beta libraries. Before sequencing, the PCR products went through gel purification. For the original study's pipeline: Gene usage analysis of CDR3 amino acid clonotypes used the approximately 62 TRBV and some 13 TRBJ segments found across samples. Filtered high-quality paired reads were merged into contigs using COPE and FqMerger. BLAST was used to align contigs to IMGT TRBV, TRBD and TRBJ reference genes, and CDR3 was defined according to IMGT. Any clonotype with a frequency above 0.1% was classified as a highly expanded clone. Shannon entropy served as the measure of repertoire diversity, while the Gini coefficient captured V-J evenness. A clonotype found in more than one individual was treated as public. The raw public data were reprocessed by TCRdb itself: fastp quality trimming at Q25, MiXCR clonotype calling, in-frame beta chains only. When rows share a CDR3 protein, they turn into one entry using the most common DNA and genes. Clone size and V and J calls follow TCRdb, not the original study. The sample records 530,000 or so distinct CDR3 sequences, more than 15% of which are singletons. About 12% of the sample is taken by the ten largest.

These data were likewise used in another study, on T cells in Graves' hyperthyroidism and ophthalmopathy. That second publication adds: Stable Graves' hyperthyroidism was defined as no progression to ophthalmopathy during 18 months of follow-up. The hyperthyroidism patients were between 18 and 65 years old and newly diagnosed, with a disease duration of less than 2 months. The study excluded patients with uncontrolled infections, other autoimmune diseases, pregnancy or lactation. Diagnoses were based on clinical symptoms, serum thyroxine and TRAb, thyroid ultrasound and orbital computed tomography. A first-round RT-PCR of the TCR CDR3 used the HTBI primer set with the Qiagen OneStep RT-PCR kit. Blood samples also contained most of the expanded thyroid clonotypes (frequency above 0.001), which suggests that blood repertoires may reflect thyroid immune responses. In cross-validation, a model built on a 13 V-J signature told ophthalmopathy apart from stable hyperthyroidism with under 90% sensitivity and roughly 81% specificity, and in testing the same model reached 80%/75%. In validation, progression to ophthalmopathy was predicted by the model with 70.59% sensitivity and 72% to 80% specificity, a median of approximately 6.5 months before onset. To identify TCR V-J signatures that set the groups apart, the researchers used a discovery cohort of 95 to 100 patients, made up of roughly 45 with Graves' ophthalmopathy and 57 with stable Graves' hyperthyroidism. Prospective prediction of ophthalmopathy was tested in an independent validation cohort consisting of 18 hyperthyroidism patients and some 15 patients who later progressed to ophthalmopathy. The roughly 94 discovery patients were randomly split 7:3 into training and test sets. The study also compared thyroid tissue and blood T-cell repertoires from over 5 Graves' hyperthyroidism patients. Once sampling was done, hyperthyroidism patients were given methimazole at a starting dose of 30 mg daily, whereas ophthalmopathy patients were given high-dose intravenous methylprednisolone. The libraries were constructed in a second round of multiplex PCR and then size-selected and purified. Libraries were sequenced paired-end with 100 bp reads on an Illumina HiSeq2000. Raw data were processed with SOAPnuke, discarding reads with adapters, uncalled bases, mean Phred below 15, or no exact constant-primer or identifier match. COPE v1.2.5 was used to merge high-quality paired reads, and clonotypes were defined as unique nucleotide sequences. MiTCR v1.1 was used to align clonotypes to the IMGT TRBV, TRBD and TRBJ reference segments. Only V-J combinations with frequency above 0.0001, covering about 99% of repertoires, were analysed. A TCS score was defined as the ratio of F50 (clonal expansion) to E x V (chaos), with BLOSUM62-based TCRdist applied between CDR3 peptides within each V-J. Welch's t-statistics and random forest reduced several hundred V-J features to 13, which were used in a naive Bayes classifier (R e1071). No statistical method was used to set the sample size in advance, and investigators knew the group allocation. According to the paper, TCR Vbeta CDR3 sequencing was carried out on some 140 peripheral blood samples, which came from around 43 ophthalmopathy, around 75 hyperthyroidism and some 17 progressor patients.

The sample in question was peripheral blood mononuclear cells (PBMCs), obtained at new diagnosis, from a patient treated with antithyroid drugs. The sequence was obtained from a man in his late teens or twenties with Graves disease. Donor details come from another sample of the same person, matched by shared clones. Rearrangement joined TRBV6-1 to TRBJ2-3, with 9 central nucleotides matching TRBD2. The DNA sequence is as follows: TGTGCCAGCAGTGGAGGAAGACTAGCGGTTAGCACAGATACGCAGTATTTT. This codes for CASSGGRLAVSTDTQYF.